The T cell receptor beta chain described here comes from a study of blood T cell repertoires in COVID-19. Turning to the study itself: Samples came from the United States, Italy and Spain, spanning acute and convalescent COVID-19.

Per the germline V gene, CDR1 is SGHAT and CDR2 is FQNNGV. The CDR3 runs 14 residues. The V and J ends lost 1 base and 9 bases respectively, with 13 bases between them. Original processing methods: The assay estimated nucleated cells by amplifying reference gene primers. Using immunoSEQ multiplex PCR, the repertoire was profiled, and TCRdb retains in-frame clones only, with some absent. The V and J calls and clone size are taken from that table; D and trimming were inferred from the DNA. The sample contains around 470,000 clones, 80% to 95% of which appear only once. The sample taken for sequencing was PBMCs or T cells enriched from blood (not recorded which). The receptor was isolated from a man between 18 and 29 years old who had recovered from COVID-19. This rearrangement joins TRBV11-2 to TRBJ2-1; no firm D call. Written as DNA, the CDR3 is TGTGCCAGCAGCTTAGGAGTCGATTTAAGTGAGCAGTTCTTC. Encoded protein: CASSLGVDLSEQFF.